This TCR beta chain stems from a study of blood T cell repertoires in COVID-19. Study-level background: From the United States, Italy and Spain came samples of acute and convalescent COVID-19. Sources were T cells, B-cell-depleted T cells, or PBMCs; the material itself was cDNA or gDNA.

Germline CDR1 reads SEHNR; CDR2 reads FQNEAQ (reference sequence). V lost 5 bases and J lost 4, with 8 bases in between. The CDR3 is 12 residues long. Authors' analysis steps: Amplification from reference gene primers served as the basis for estimated nucleated cell counts. Profiling relied on immunoSEQ multiplex PCR, and the TCRdb table lists in-frame clones only, not all of them. That table furnishes V, J and clone size, whereas the DNA furnished D and trimming. The sample has tens of thousands of clones, 85% seen once. This chain links TRBV7-9 with TRBJ1-1; unclear D gene. Sequencing was performed on peripheral blood. The source of this sequence is a human donor with acute or convalescent COVID-19. The donor label of this sample is uncertain. The CDR3 DNA reads as TGTGCCAGCAGCAAGAGAGGCACTGAAGCTTTCTTT. This gives the protein CASSKRGTEAFF.